Shown below are 30 T cell receptor beta chains from a single sample sequenced in a study of T cells after posttransplantation cyclophosphamide. Method: immunoSEQ multiplex PCR; TCRdb's copy keeps in-frame clones and lacks some. Of 9,500 to 15,000 clones listed, about 81% are singletons. Sampled 1 year posttransplant, controls received myeloablative marrow transplants, methotrexate and a calcineurin inhibitor. Specimen: PBMCs, collected about 350 days after allogeneic stem cell transplant with calcineurin inhibitor and methotrexate. These receptors were collected from a young adult male patient who received an allogeneic stem cell transplant from an unrelated donor, was CMV-positive, and had acute GVHD only. The T cells may come from the graft donor.

V and J are TRBV30 and TRBJ2-7; maybe TRBD2 (6 bases). CDR3 length: 14 residues. Per the germline V gene, CDR1 is GTSNPN and CDR2 is SVGIG (reference sequence). V lost 2 bases and J lost 2, with 13 bases in between. The CDR3 DNA reads TGTGCCTGGAGTCCCGGGACTGCCGCCTACGAGCAGTACTTC. This translates into CAWSPGTAAYEQYF.

V and J are TRBV9 and TRBJ2-3, with D possibly matching TRBD2 (6 bases). CDR3 length equals 14 residues. Trimming took 0 bases from V and 2 from J, leaving 7 bases between them. Germline V gene lookup returns CDR1 SGDLS and CDR2 YYNGEE. The CDR3 bases are TGTGCCAGCAGCGTAGCGGGAGACACAGATACGCAGTATTTT. It translates to CASSVAGDTDTQYF. The full variable domain, completed using reference TRBV9 and TRBJ2-3, is DSGVTQTPKHLITATGQRVTLRCSPRSGDLSVYWYQQSLDQGLQFLIQYYNGEERAKGNILERFSAQQFPDLHSELNLSSLELGDSALYFCASSVAGDTDTQYFGPGTRLTVL.

The rearrangement joins TRBV7-9 to TRBJ1-2; TRBD1 agrees at 11 bases. Germline CDR1 and CDR2: SEHNR and FQNEAQ (reference sequence). The CDR3 sequence is 15 residues long. V was clipped by 4 bases and J by 5 bases; unmatched bases: 6. The DNA of the CDR3 is TGTGCCAGCAGCTCGGGACAGGGGGTGTCATATGGCTACACCTTC. Translation gives CASSSGQGVSYGYTF.

The chain combines TRBV5-1 with TRBJ1-1; D gene ambiguous. Trimming stripped 5 bases from V and 0 bases from J, with 14 bases between. Germline values: CDR1 SGHRS, CDR2 YFSETQ. This CDR3 has 15 residues. CDR3 region: CASSLQLHMNTEAFF. The CDR3 nucleotides are TGCGCCAGCAGTTTGCAGTTACACATGAACACTGAAGCTTTCTTT.

This clone came up a few times. The chain couples TRBV29-1 to TRBJ2-5; 7 bases line up with TRBD1. The DNA end is a closer match to TRBJ2-7, so the J assignment may be wrong. This CDR3 comprises 13 residues. Germline-derived CDR1 and CDR2 are SQVTM and ANQGSEA. The CDR3 sequence: CSALGQVVYEQYF. The DNA of the CDR3 is TGCAGCGCTCTAGGACAGGTGGTCTACGAGCAGTACTTC.

J is TRBJ1-2 and V is TRBV7-9; 7 bases agree with TRBD1. The V gene's germline CDR1 is SEHNR and CDR2 FQNEAQ (reference sequence). With 3 bases clipped from V and 1 base from J, the junction kept 5 bases outside the gene matches. The CDR3 has 15 residues. The CDR3 coding sequence is TGTGCCAGCAGCTTCTTGACAGGGAATAACTATGGCTACACCTTC. It specifies CASSFLTGNNYGYTF.

This clone occurred once. J is TRBJ2-7 and V is TRBV19; 7 bases fit TRBD2. The CDR3 runs to 14 residues. CDR1 and CDR2 from the germline V gene are LNHDA and SQIVND (reference sequence). Trimming cost V 9 bases and J 4 bases; bases outside gene matches: 12. The CDR3 sequence: CASAIRDYPYEQYF. CDR3 DNA sequence: TGTGCCAGCGCGATTCGGGACTACCCATACGAGCAGTACTTC.

This clone has only one observation. J is TRBJ2-7 and V is TRBV5-4; 7 bases are a match to TRBD2. Unmatched junction bases numbered 3, after V lost 1 base and J lost 5 bases. CDR3 length: 13 amino acids. Germline V CDR1 and CDR2: SGHNT, YYREEE (reference sequence). The CDR3 is CASSLWGGDEQYF. The CDR3 DNA reads TGTGCCAGCAGCTTGTGGGGGGGAGACGAGCAGTACTTC.

The chain links TRBV15 to TRBJ1-2; D is perhaps TRBD1 (5 bases). Germline CDR1 reads LNHNV; CDR2 reads YYDKDF (reference sequence). CDR3 length equals 16 residues. The V end lost 1 base, the J end lost 3 bases, and 15 bases lay between the germline ends. The CDR3 here is CATSRGLDKSDYGYTF. CDR3 nucleotides: TGTGCCACCAGCAGAGGGTTGGACAAATCCGACTATGGCTACACCTTC.

V gene TRBV5-1 combines with J gene TRBJ1-1; D call uncertain. CDR1 SGHRS and CDR2 YFSETQ come from the germline V gene. Trimming stripped 0 bases from V and 0 bases from J, with 9 bases between. This CDR3 is built from 15 residues. The CDR3: CASSLADPVNTEAFF. In nucleotides, the CDR3 is TGCGCCAGCAGCTTGGCCGATCCGGTGAACACTGAAGCTTTCTTT.

V gene TRBV5-1 combines with J gene TRBJ2-1; 7 bases agree with TRBD1. The CDR3 contains 14 residues. The ends lost 4 bases at V and 8 bases at J; junction bases unmatched: 9. Germline assignment: CDR1 SGHRS and CDR2 YFSETQ. CDR3: CASSPNGQGDEQFF. The CDR3, as DNA: TGCGCCAGCAGCCCGAACGGGCAGGGGGATGAGCAGTTCTTC.

This chain connects TRBV29-1 to TRBJ2-2; possibly TRBD1 for D (6 bases). There are 12 residues in the CDR3. V gave up 8 bases and J gave up 3 bases, with 10 bases separating them. Germline CDR1 reads SQVTM; CDR2 reads ANQGSEA. The CDR3 sequence is CSSAGDTGELFF. CDR3 DNA: TGCAGCTCGGCAGGGGACACCGGGGAGCTGTTTTTT.

V usage is TRBV5-1 and J usage is TRBJ1-2; D is unclear. This CDR3 has 15 amino acids. V was pared by 4 bases and J by 0 bases, with 13 bases between. Germline V gives CDR1 SGHRS, CDR2 YFSETQ. CDR3 protein: CASSENPVSNYGYTF. CDR3 coding DNA: TGCGCCAGCAGCGAAAACCCGGTGTCTAACTATGGCTACACCTTC. The whole variable domain, remainder taken from reference TRBV5-1 and TRBJ1-2, is KAGVTQTPRYLIKTRGQQVTLSCSPISGHRSVSWYQQTPGQGLQFLFEYFSETQRNKGNFPGRFSGRQFSNSRSEMNVSTLELGDSALYLCASSENPVSNYGYTFGSGTRLTVV.

This clone was observed a single time. CDR3 bases: TGCAGCGTTGAATCAGGAGGGCTAGCGGGCGAGACCCAGTACTTC. Encoded protein: CSVESGGLAGETQYF. The chain combines TRBV29-1 with TRBJ2-5; 8 positions agree with TRBD2. Trimming took 2 bases from V and 5 from J; bases not matched to a gene: 10. Germline CDR1 is SQVTM and CDR2 is ANQGSEA. The CDR3 consists of 15 residues.

V and J are TRBV28 and TRBJ2-7, with D perhaps matching TRBD2 (6 bases). The V gene's germline CDR1 is MDHEN and CDR2 SYDVKM. The length of the CDR3 is 15 residues. Trimming removed 3 bases at V and 5 bases at J, with 17 bases between. The CDR3, as DNA: TGTGCCAGCAGTTTCGGGGGAGAATACTGGGACGAGCAGTACTTC. Its protein is CASSFGGEYWDEQYF.

This chain connects TRBV4-1 to TRBJ1-3; 10 nucleotides align to TRBD1. V trimming: 5 bases; J trimming: 6 bases; junction bases outside the gene matches: 13. Germline CDR1 MGHRA, CDR2 YSYEKL. The CDR3 spans 17 residues. CDR3 coding DNA: TGCGCCAGCAGCGCATCCCGGCAGGGACAGGGGTTAAACACCATATATTTT. Protein: CASSASRQGQGLNTIYF.

The table lists this clone with a few counts. J is TRBJ2-3 and V is TRBV27; D is uncertain. Germline lookup yields CDR1 MNHEY and CDR2 SMNVEV (reference sequence). There are 15 residues in the CDR3. The ends were cut back, 5 bases at V and 0 bases at J, with 12 bases in the middle. The CDR3 spells CASSPQFRSTDTQYF. The CDR3 DNA follows: TGTGCCAGCAGTCCTCAGTTCCGCAGCACAGATACGCAGTATTTT.

V and J are TRBV6-5 and TRBJ1-2; D gene unclear. Trimming stripped 0 bases from V and 0 bases from J, with 5 bases between. Germline CDR1 MNHEY, CDR2 SVGAGI. There are 14 residues in the CDR3. The CDR3 sequence: CASSYSHTNYGYTF. The CDR3 DNA reads TGTGCCAGCAGTTACTCGCACACTAACTATGGCTACACCTTC.

This clone was detected once. The chain couples TRBV15 to TRBJ2-7; 9 bases are shared with TRBD2. Germline V gene lookup returns CDR1 LNHNV and CDR2 YYDKDF (reference sequence). The CDR3 loop spans 17 amino acids. Trimming at V came to 1 base and at J to 4 bases, leaving 11 bases not matched to a gene. The CDR3 sequence is CATSRAGSSGGIYEQYF. The CDR3 nucleotides read TGTGCCACCAGCAGAGCCGGTAGTAGCGGGGGAATTTACGAGCAGTACTTC.

The chain employs TRBV7-9 and TRBJ1-1; D is ambiguous. This CDR3 comprises 13 residues. Germline CDR1 reads SEHNR; CDR2 reads FQNEAQ (reference sequence). V dropped 8 bases and J dropped 4 bases, with 14 bases sitting between them. CDR3 DNA: TGTGCCAGCTCACTGCTACTTTCCACTGAAGCTTTCTTT. It codes for CASSLLLSTEAFF.

This chain uses TRBV7-2 with TRBJ2-5; D is undetermined. The CDR3 length is 12 residues. Germline lookup yields CDR1 SGHTA and CDR2 FQGNSA. Trimming removed 3 bases at V and 5 bases at J, with 7 bases between. CDR3: CASSFFQETQYF. CDR3 DNA sequence: TGTGCCAGCAGCTTTTTCCAGGAGACCCAGTACTTC.

CDR3 nucleotides: TGTGCCAGCAGCTGGGCCCCGGGACAGGGGCGCACAGATACGCAGTATTTT. Its protein product is CASSWAPGQGRTDTQYF. The chain links TRBV5-6 to TRBJ2-3; 10 nucleotides agree with TRBD1. V lost 3 bases to trimming and J lost 1 base; unmatched junction nucleotides: 8. Germline CDR1 SGHDT, CDR2 YYEEEE. This CDR3 spans 17 amino acids.

This clone has a single count. J is TRBJ1-5 and V is TRBV5-5; the D is unclear. Trimming pared 0 bases from V and 2 bases from J, leaving 12 bases between. Per the germline V gene, CDR1 is SGHKS and CDR2 is YYEKEE (reference sequence). The CDR3 is 16 residues long. The CDR3 spells CASSLGGGGRNQPQHF. The CDR3 DNA is TGTGCCAGCAGCTTGGGAGGCGGAGGGCGCAATCAGCCCCAGCATTTT.

Only a few counts were recorded for this clone. The chain uses TRBV6-6 and TRBJ1-3; a weak D match, TRBD1 (5 bases). The CDR3 contains 16 residues. The germline V gene has CDR1 MNHNY and CDR2 SVGAGI (reference sequence). Trimming pared 2 bases from V and 0 bases from J, leaving 11 bases between. CDR3 amino acids: CASSYPSGYSGNTIYF. CDR3 sequence (DNA): TGTGCCAGCAGTTACCCTTCAGGGTACTCTGGAAACACCATATATTTT.

The chain is built from TRBV11-3 and TRBJ2-7; no definite D call. Trimming removed 3 bases from V and 7 bases from J, with 7 bases in between. This CDR3 is built from 11 residues. The germline V gene encodes CDR1 SGHNT and CDR2 YENEEA. CDR3 DNA sequence: TGTGCCAGCAGCTTCGCGAGGGAGCAGTACTTC. Translated: CASSFAREQYF.

J is TRBJ1-6 and V is TRBV6-5; tentatively, D is TRBD1 (5 bases). CDR3 length: 15 residues. CDR1 is MNHEY, CDR2 SVGAGI, per germline. The germline V and J ends were trimmed by 6 bases and 7 bases, with 16 bases remaining between them. The CDR3 bases are TGTGCCAGCAGCTCATTGCAGGGCAAGAATTCACCCCTCCACTTT. It specifies CASSSLQGKNSPLHF.

The table lists this clone with a count of one. The chain has TRBV7-2 and TRBJ1-1; D ambiguous. The V gene lost 5 bases and the J gene lost 2 bases, with 12 bases spanning the gap. The CDR3 spans 14 residues. CDR1 is SGHTA and CDR2 is FQGNSA in the germline V gene. As DNA, the CDR3 is TGTGCCAGCAGCCTTCGACTGGTAAACACTGAAGCTTTCTTT. This translates into CASSLRLVNTEAFF. The full variable domain, completed using reference TRBV7-2 and TRBJ1-1, is GAGVSQSPSNKVTEKGKDVELRCDPISGHTALYWYRQSLGQGLEFLIYFQGNSAPDKSGLPSDRFSAERTGGSVSTLTIQRTQQEDSAVYLCASSLRLVNTEAFFGQGTRLTVV.

The CDR3 reads CASSDPRDRVWSGELFF. CDR3 in DNA: TGTGCCAGCAGTGACCCACGCGACAGGGTGTGGAGCGGGGAGCTGTTTTTT. The chain has TRBV25-1 and TRBJ2-2; TRBD1 aligns across 7 bases. V lost 3 bases and J lost 7; bases outside the gene matches: 14. This CDR3 region has 17 residues. Germline loops: CDR1 MGHDK, CDR2 SYGVNS.

The rearrangement uses TRBV27 and TRBJ1-3, with 10 bases lining up with TRBD1. This CDR3 spans 16 amino acids. The junction had 6 bases not matched to a gene; V was cut back by 5 bases and J by 2 bases. From germline, CDR1 is MNHEY and CDR2 SMNVEV (reference sequence). The CDR3 loop is CASSPETGGTGNTIYF. The CDR3, as DNA: TGTGCCAGCAGTCCGGAGACAGGGGGCACTGGAAACACCATATATTTT.

The J gene is TRBJ1-5, the V gene TRBV7-2, with TRBD1 matching over 7 bases. Per the germline V gene, CDR1 is SGHTA and CDR2 is FQGNSA. After removal of 1 base from V and 9 bases from J, the junction contained 6 bases not matched to a gene. CDR3 length equals 14 residues. Written as DNA, the CDR3 is TGTGCCAGCAGCTTAGGAGGGACAGTAGGGCCCCAGCATTTT. As protein: CASSLGGTVGPQHF.